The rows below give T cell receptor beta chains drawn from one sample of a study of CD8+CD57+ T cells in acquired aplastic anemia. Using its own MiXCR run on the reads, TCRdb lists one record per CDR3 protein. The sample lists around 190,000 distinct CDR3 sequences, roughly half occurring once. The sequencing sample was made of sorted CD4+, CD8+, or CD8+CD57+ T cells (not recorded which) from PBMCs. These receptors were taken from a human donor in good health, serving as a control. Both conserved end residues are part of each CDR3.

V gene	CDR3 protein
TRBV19	CASSATGTFTPSTGNTIYF
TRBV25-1	CASSPGDRVKETQYF
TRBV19	CASNDGLVADTQYF
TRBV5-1	CASSPAGGPNYGYTF
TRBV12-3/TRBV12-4	CASSFGFGTDTQYF
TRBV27	CASSPTPTAYNEQFF
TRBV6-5	CASSLDRRGEKLFF
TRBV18	CASSRSSSGLSYEQYF
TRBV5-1	CASSLSGTGVEKLFF
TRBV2	CASHGVTGRTEAFF
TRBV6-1	CASIPSGQGYGYTF
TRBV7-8	CASSLKAGARETQYF
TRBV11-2	CASSLGGAGKSPLHF
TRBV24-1	CATSEPQGAGYGYTF
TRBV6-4	CASSETGPGELFF
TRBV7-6	CASSFRQGSYEQYF
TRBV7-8	CAGSPDREQYF
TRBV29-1	CSVEEGPEGVSYEQYF
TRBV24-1	CATRDSLAGQETQYF
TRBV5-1	CASSLRQGANEQYF
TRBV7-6	CAGSTATEDTQYF
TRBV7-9	CASSFASGTDTQYF
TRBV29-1	CTVSHKNTGELFF
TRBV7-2	CASLTGAFGANVLTF
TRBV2	CASNLQGMHQPQHF